This T cell receptor beta chain was captured by sequencing in a study of Ad26.COV2.S vaccination and SARS-CoV-2 variants. Clones were read by immunoSEQ multiplex PCR, and TCRdb kept only the in-frame ones, dropping some. The sample includes hundreds of thousands of clones, around nine tenths of them seen just once. Treatment reported: roughly 18 received Ad26.COV2.S at low or high dose, single or two shots; about 5 received placebo; per-sample allocation not given. Following the first vaccine or placebo injection, samples were taken on day 63. This CDR3 contains 15 residues. Germline assignment: CDR1 MNHEY and CDR2 SVGAGI. V shed 5 bases and J shed 8 bases, with 18 bases lying between them.

This rearrangement joins TRBV6-5 to TRBJ1-4; weak D call: TRBD1 (5 bases). The sequencing used peripheral blood, collected in a trial of Ad26.COV2.S vaccine versus placebo. The receptor comes from a person between 18 and 65 years old who received the Ad26.COV2.S COVID-19 vaccine or a placebo. CDR3 residues: CASSRTGLRSEKLFF. For the CDR3, the DNA is TGTGCCAGCAGTCGGACGGGACTTCGTTCCGAAAAACTGTTTTTT.